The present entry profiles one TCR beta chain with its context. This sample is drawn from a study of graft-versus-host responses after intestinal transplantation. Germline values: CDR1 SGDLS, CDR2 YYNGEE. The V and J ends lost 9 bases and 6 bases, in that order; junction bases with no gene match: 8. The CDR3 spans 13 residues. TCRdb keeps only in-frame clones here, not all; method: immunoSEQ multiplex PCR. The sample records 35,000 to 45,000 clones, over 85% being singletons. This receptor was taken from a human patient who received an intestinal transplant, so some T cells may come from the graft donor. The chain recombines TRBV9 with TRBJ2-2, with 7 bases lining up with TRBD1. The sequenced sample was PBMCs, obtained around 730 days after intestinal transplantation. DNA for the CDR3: TGTGCCATCGGGACAGTGGGATCCGGGGAGCTGTTTTTT. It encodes CAIGTVGSGELFF.